These T cell receptor beta chains were read from a single sample in a study of blood T cell repertoires in COVID-19. The repertoire was sequenced with immunoSEQ multiplex PCR; TCRdb's copy has only in-frame clones and lacks some. This table holds roughly 150,000 clones, 85% found once. Sequenced: PBMCs or T cells enriched from blood (not recorded which). The receptors were sampled from a middle-aged woman who had recovered from COVID-19. Each CDR3 is given with its conserved first and last residue. Fields, in order: D gene, J gene, clone size, V gene, CDR3 protein, CDR3 DNA. The D gene is left open where the match is weak. Not all rows give a size; the values are once, few, many and, for expanded clones, a class.

D gene: .
J gene: TRBJ1-2
clone size: .
V gene: TRBV6-1
CDR3 protein: CASSEGNTGGYTF
CDR3 DNA: TGTGCCAGCAGTGAAGGAAATACAGGGGGCTACACCTTC

D gene: TRBD2
J gene: TRBJ2-3
clone size: .
V gene: TRBV19
CDR3 protein: CASSLGLAEPTDTQYF
CDR3 DNA: TGTGCCAGTAGTTTGGGACTAGCCGAGCCCACAGATACGCAGTATTTT

D gene: .
J gene: TRBJ1-4
clone size: .
V gene: TRBV5-5
CDR3 protein: CASSLGRGLRTNEKLFF
CDR3 DNA: TGTGCCAGCAGCCTGGGACGAGGACTGCGAACTAATGAAAAACTGTTTTTT

D gene: .
J gene: TRBJ1-2
clone size: .
V gene: TRBV7-9
CDR3 protein: CASSSSTGRPSDGYTF
CDR3 DNA: TGTGCCAGCAGCTCCTCGACAGGACGCCCCTCGGACGGCTACACCTTC

D gene: TRBD1
J gene: TRBJ2-7
clone size: .
V gene: TRBV11-2
CDR3 protein: CASSAPRTGGVKQYF
CDR3 DNA: TGTGCCAGCAGCGCGCCCCGGACAGGGGGCGTAAAGCAGTACTTC

D gene: TRBD2
J gene: TRBJ2-5
clone size: once
V gene: TRBV6-5
CDR3 protein: CASTRGGLETQYF
CDR3 DNA: TGTGCCAGCACTCGGGGAGGGCTCGAGACCCAGTACTTC

D gene: .
J gene: TRBJ1-2
clone size: once
V gene: TRBV30
CDR3 protein: CAWSVSLNYGYTF
CDR3 DNA: TGTGCCTGGAGTGTAAGCCTAAACTATGGCTACACCTTC

D gene: .
J gene: TRBJ1-1
clone size: once
V gene: TRBV5-1
CDR3 protein: CASSLRGMGNTEAFF
CDR3 DNA: TGCGCCAGCAGCTTGAGGGGGATGGGGAACACTGAAGCTTTCTTT

D gene: .
J gene: TRBJ2-5
clone size: .
V gene: TRBV29-1
CDR3 protein: CSVEREVKETQYF
CDR3 DNA: TGCAGCGTTGAGCGGGAAGTAAAAGAGACCCAGTACTTC

D gene: TRBD2
J gene: TRBJ2-3
clone size: once
V gene: TRBV2
CDR3 protein: CATVGGTADTQYF
CDR3 DNA: TGTGCCACCGTCGGGGGGACCGCAGATACGCAGTATTTT

D gene: TRBD1
J gene: TRBJ1-1
clone size: .
V gene: TRBV5-5
CDR3 protein: CASSSGQGGDTEAFF
CDR3 DNA: TGTGCCAGCAGCTCGGGACAGGGAGGGGACACTGAAGCTTTCTTT

D gene: .
J gene: TRBJ1-1
clone size: .
V gene: TRBV28
CDR3 protein: CASSLGPGSGNTEAFF
CDR3 DNA: TGTGCCAGCAGTTTAGGGCCGGGATCAGGGAACACTGAAGCTTTCTTT

D gene: .
J gene: TRBJ2-7
clone size: .
V gene: TRBV2
CDR3 protein: CASSDSPYEQYF
CDR3 DNA: TGTGCCAGCAGTGACAGTCCCTACGAGCAGTACTTC

D gene: .
J gene: TRBJ1-5
clone size: .
V gene: TRBV15
CDR3 protein: CATSREKGWEPQHF
CDR3 DNA: TGTGCCACCAGCAGAGAAAAGGGGTGGGAGCCCCAGCATTTT

D gene: TRBD1
J gene: TRBJ2-1
clone size: .
V gene: TRBV28
CDR3 protein: CASSPGQGSYNEQFF
CDR3 DNA: TGTGCCAGCAGCCCGGGACAGGGCTCCTACAATGAGCAGTTCTTC

D gene: TRBD1
J gene: TRBJ2-7
clone size: .
V gene: TRBV11-2
CDR3 protein: CASSGGTGRSYEQYF
CDR3 DNA: TGTGCCAGCAGCGGAGGGACAGGGCGATCCTACGAGCAGTACTTC

D gene: TRBD1
J gene: TRBJ2-7
clone size: .
V gene: TRBV18
CDR3 protein: CASSSENYSGTGFPYEQYF
CDR3 DNA: TGTGCCAGCTCATCAGAGAATTATTCCGGGACAGGGTTCCCCTACGAGCAGTACTTC

D gene: TRBD2
J gene: TRBJ2-5
clone size: few
V gene: TRBV7-6
CDR3 protein: CASSPGQRLAVGQETQYF
CDR3 DNA: TGTGCCAGCAGCCCAGGCCAGCGACTAGCGGTGGGACAAGAGACCCAGTACTTC

D gene: .
J gene: TRBJ2-1
clone size: .
V gene: TRBV9
CDR3 protein: CASSVQADGLRHEQFF
CDR3 DNA: TGTGCCAGCAGCGTACAAGCGGACGGATTAAGGCATGAGCAGTTCTTC

D gene: TRBD2
J gene: TRBJ2-3
clone size: .
V gene: TRBV5-4
CDR3 protein: CASSSGLAGGEDTQYF
CDR3 DNA: TGTGCCAGCAGCTCGGGACTAGCGGGGGGGGAAGATACGCAGTATTTT

D gene: .
J gene: TRBJ1-1
clone size: .
V gene: TRBV27
CDR3 protein: CASSLRGLNTEAFF
CDR3 DNA: TGTGCCAGCAGTTTGCGGGGGTTGAACACTGAAGCTTTCTTT

D gene: .
J gene: TRBJ2-7
clone size: .
V gene: TRBV6-5
CDR3 protein: CASNRDLSPYEQYF
CDR3 DNA: TGTGCCAGCAACAGGGACCTTTCTCCCTACGAGCAGTACTTC

D gene: TRBD1
J gene: TRBJ1-3
clone size: .
V gene: TRBV3-1/TRBV3-2
CDR3 protein: CASSQAGQALLRF
CDR3 DNA: TGTGCCAGCAGCCAAGCGGGACAGGCGTTATTACGTTTT

D gene: TRBD1
J gene: TRBJ1-1
clone size: .
V gene: TRBV7-9
CDR3 protein: CASSAWTGAVGEAFF
CDR3 DNA: TGTGCCAGCAGCGCCTGGACAGGGGCGGTCGGTGAAGCTTTCTTT

D gene: .
J gene: TRBJ1-1
clone size: .
V gene: TRBV9
CDR3 protein: CASSVVAGNTEAFF
CDR3 DNA: TGTGCCAGCAGCGTAGTGGCAGGGAACACTGAAGCTTTCTTT

D gene: TRBD1
J gene: TRBJ1-2
clone size: .
V gene: TRBV29-1
CDR3 protein: CSVYTPGQGKLNYGYTF
CDR3 DNA: TGCAGCGTTTATACACCGGGACAGGGAAAACTCAACTATGGCTACACCTTC

D gene: .
J gene: TRBJ2-7
clone size: .
V gene: TRBV3-1/TRBV3-2
CDR3 protein: CASGRSSYEQYF
CDR3 DNA: TGTGCCAGCGGGAGGAGCTCCTACGAGCAGTACTTC

D gene: TRBD1
J gene: TRBJ1-4
clone size: .
V gene: TRBV19
CDR3 protein: CASSTGTGVMTEKLFF
CDR3 DNA: TGTGCCAGTAGTACCGGGACAGGGGTGATGACTGAAAAACTGTTTTTT